This T cell receptor beta chain was documented in a study of sequential checkpoint blockade in melanoma. At the level of the study: First-line arms were nivolumab then ipilimumab, or the reverse, randomized 1:1. Study results and limitations: Response in arm A was associated with pretreatment TIL clonality.

This clone was counted only a few times. Antigen specificity is unknown. Sequencing was performed with immunoSEQ multiplex PCR; in TCRdb, only in-frame clones are kept and a portion is missing. This table has roughly 3,200 clones, roughly 20% appearing once. As to treatment: randomized to nivolumab then ipilimumab (arm A) or the reverse (arm B). Sequenced material: tumor tissue (inferred from file names), taken from a patient given nivolumab and ipilimumab in sequence. The clonotype originates from a human donor with melanoma.

As DNA, the CDR3 is TGTGCCAGCAGTGTTACCCTCTCCCCTGACAGGGGGCGGTGGGGCACCGGGGAGCTGTTTTTT. It is translated as CASSVTLSPDRGRWGTGELFF. The genes are TRBV28 and TRBJ2-2; 10 positions agree with TRBD1. The V gene's germline CDR1 is MDHEN and CDR2 SYDVKM. The length of the CDR3 is 21 residues. Trimming removed 5 bases from V and 4 bases from J; junction bases left unmatched: 22.